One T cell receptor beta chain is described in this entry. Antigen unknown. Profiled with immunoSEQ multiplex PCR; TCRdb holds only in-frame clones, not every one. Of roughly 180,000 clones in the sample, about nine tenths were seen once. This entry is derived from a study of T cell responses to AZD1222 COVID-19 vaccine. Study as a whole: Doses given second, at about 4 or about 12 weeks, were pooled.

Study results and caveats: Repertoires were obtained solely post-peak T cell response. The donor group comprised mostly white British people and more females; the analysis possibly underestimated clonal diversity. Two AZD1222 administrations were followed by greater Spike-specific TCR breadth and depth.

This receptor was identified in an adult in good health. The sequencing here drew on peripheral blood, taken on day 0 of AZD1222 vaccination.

The DNA of the CDR3 is TGTGCCAGCAGTCCGGCCCTCGAGTTGAACACCATATATTTT. Amino acid sequence: CASSPALELNTIYF. The V call is TRBV28, the J call TRBJ1-3; D uncertain. V lost 5 bases and J 7 bases, leaving 15 bases between the germline ends. The CDR3 spans 14 residues. Germline V gene lookup returns CDR1 MDHEN and CDR2 SYDVKM.